What follows is one TCR beta chain and its context. This sample stems from a study of early T cells in non-severe SARS-CoV-2 infection. TCRdb re-analysed the 5' RACE reads in MiXCR, keeping a single row per CDR3 protein. Here the sample spans 53,000 or so distinct CDR3 sequences, around 12% being singletons. J lost 4 bases, V lost 4 bases, and 11 bases had no gene match. The CDR3 extends over 18 amino acids. The J gene is TRBJ2-2, the V gene TRBV12-3 or TRBV12-4; 11 nucleotides match TRBD2. This clonotype originated in an adult who was a healthcare worker with PCR-confirmed SARS-CoV-2 infection or an uninfected control (not recorded which). This specimen consisted of whole blood, obtained at baseline. CDR3 in DNA: TGTGCCAGCAGTTCGGTAGCGGGAGGGCCAATTCTCACCGGGGAGCTGTTTTTT. It is translated as CASSSVAGGPILTGELFF.